This entry lists 2 T cell receptor beta chains sequenced from one sample in a study of cytomegalovirus exposure and HLA in healthy donors. The study ran its PCR with 60 Vbeta and 13 Jbeta primers. Assay used: immunoSEQ multiplex PCR; TCRdb lists only in-frame clones, some missing. The data show about 160,000 clones, 70% to 90% seen once. Sequenced sample: PBMCs. These receptors all come from a man younger than 35 in good health and CMV-seropositive.

The chain links TRBV29-1 to TRBJ1-1; 8 positions agree with TRBD1. The CDR3 sequence is 13 residues long. V lost 7 bases and J lost 5; bases outside the gene matches: 9. The V gene's germline CDR1 is SQVTM and CDR2 ANQGSEA. The chain's CDR3 is CSGVTGGGTEAFF. CDR3 sequence (DNA): TGCAGCGGGGTCACAGGGGGGGGGACTGAAGCTTTCTTT.

This clone showed up just a few times. The CDR3 DNA is TGTGCCAGCAGCTCGGACAGGGGCTCTGGAAACACCATATATTTT. The encoded protein is CASSSDRGSGNTIYF. This chain uses TRBV11-1 with TRBJ1-3; 9 bases match TRBD1. Germline CDR1 reads SGHAT; CDR2 reads FQDESV (reference sequence). This CDR3 has 15 amino acids. V gave up 4 bases and J gave up 0 bases; unmatched junction bases: 1.